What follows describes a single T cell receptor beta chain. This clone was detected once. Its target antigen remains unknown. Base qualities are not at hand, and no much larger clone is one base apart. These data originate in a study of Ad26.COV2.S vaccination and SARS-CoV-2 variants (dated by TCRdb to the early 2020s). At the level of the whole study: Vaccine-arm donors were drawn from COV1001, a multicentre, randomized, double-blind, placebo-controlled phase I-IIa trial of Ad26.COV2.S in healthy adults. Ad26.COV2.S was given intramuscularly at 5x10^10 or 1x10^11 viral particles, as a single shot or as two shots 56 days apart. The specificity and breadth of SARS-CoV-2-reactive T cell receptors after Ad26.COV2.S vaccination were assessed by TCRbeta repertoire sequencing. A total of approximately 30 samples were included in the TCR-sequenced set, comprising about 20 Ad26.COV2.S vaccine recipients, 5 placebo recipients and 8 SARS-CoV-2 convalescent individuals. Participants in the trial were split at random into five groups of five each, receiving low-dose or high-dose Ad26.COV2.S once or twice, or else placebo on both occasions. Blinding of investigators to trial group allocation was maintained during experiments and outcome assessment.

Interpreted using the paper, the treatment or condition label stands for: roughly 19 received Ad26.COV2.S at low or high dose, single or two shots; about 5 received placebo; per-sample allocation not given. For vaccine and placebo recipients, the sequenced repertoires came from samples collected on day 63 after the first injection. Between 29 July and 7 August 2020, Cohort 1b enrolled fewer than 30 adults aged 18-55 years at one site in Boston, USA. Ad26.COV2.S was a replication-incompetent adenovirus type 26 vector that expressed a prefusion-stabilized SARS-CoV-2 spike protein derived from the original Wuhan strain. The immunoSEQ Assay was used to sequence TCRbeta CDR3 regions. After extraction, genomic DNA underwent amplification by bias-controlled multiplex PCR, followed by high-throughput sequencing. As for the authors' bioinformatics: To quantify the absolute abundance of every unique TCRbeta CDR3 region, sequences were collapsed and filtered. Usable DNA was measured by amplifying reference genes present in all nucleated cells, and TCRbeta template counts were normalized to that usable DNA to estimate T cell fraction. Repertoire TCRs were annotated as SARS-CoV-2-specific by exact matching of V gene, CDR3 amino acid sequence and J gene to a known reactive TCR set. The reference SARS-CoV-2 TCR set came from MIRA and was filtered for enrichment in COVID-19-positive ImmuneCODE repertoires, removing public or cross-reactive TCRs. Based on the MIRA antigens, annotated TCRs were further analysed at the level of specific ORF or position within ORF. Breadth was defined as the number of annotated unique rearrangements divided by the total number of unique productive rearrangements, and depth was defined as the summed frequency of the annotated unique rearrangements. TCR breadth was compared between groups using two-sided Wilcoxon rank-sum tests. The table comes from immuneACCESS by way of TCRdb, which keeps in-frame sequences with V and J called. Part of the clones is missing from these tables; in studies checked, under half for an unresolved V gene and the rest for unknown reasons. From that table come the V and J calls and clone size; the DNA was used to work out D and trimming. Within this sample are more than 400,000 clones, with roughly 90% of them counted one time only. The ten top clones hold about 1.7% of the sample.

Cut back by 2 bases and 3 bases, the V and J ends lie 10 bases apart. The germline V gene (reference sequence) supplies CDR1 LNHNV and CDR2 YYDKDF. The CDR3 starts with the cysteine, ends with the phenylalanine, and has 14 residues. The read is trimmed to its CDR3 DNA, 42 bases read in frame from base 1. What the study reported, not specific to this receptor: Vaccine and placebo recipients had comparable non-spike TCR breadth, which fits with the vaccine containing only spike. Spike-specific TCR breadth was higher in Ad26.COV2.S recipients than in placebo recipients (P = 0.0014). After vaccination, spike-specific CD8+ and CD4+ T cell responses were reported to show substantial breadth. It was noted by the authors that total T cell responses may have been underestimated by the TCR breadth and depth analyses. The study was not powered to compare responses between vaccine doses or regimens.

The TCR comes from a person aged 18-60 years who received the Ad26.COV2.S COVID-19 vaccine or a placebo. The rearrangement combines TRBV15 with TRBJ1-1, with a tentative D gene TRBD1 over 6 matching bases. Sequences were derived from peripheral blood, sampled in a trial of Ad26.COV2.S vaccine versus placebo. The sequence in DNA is TGTGCCACCAGCAGACATGAGGGGGACACTGAAGCTTTCTTT. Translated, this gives CATSRHEGDTEAFF. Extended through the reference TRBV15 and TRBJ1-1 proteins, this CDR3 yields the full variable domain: DAMVIQNPRYQVTQFGKPVTLSCSQTLNHNVMYWYQQKSSQAPKLLFHYYDKDFNNEADTPDNFQSRRPNTSFCFLDIRSPGLGDTAMYLCATSRHEGDTEAFFGQGTRLTVV.